This T cell receptor beta chain was obtained from a study of blood T cell repertoires in COVID-19. Study-wide background: Some COVID-19 samples were acute and others convalescent; all came from the United States, Italy and Spain. Sources were T cells, B-cell-depleted T cells, or PBMCs; the material itself was cDNA or gDNA.

The CDR3 is 15 residues long. With V trimmed by 0 bases and J by 3 bases, 0 bases remained unmatched. The germline gives CDR1 SGHVS, CDR2 FQNEAQ. Clones were sequenced by immunoSEQ multiplex PCR, and TCRdb holds only the in-frame ones, with some missing. This table has more than 150,000 clones, roughly 84% appearing once. This chain links TRBV7-8 with TRBJ2-3; TRBD1 agrees at 10 bases. This sequence originates from a woman aged 60 to 75 who had recovered from COVID-19. Sequenced: PBMCs or T cells enriched from blood (not recorded which). The CDR3: CASSLAGQGTDTQYF. In DNA, the CDR3 is TGTGCCAGCAGCTTAGCGGGACAGGGGACAGATACGCAGTATTTT.